The rows below give T cell receptor beta chains drawn from one sample of a study of blood T cell repertoires in COVID-19. Produced via immunoSEQ multiplex PCR; TCRdb's table is partial and in-frame only. The table lists more than 85,000 clones, approximately 84% of them singletons. Sequencing was performed on peripheral blood. These receptors were collected from a human donor in a cohort sampled during active COVID-19. Each CDR3 is given with its conserved first and last residue. Each record gives: V gene, D gene, J gene, clone size, CDR3 protein, CDR3 DNA. A D gene is named only where the DNA matches it firmly. Clone size is shown for a subset of rows, as once, few, many or a class of expanded clone.

V: TRBV27; D: TRBD1; J: TRBJ1-1; size: .; CDR3: CASVDRMNTEAFF; DNA: TGTGCCAGCGTGGACAGGATGAACACTGAAGCTTTCTTT
V: TRBV28; D: TRBD2; J: TRBJ2-1; size: .; CDR3: CASRSSGTSGRKGNEQFF; DNA: TGTGCCAGCAGGAGTAGCGGGACTAGCGGGAGAAAGGGGAATGAGCAGTTCTTC
V: TRBV7-2; D: TRBD2; J: TRBJ2-5; size: .; CDR3: CASSLASSGKKETQYF; DNA: TGTGCCAGCAGCTTAGCTTCTAGCGGAAAAAAAGAGACCCAGTACTTC
V: TRBV5-1; D: .; J: TRBJ1-2; size: few; CDR3: CASSLPGQRRTPTESYTF; DNA: TGCGCCAGCAGCTTGCCAGGGCAGAGACGCACGCCCACCGAGTCCTACACCTTC
V: TRBV7-2; D: .; J: TRBJ2-7; size: once; CDR3: CASSLGVEREQYF; DNA: TGTGCCAGCAGCTTAGGAGTGGAGCGGGAGCAGTACTTC
V: TRBV29-1; D: TRBD1; J: TRBJ1-1; size: once; CDR3: CSVSSWGDRGASTEAFF; DNA: TGCAGCGTGTCTTCCTGGGGGGACAGGGGTGCGAGCACTGAAGCTTTCTTT
V: TRBV6-1; D: TRBD2; J: TRBJ2-3; size: .; CDR3: CASSALSGGSTDTQYF; DNA: TGTGCCAGCAGTGCTCTCAGCGGGGGGAGCACAGATACGCAGTATTTT
V: TRBV10-3; D: .; J: TRBJ2-7; size: .; CDR3: CAISDPGGLYEQYF; DNA: TGTGCCATCAGTGATCCTGGGGGCCTCTACGAGCAGTACTTC
V: TRBV5-4; D: TRBD2; J: TRBJ2-3; size: .; CDR3: CASSSAGDGTDTQYF; DNA: TGTGCCAGCAGCTCTGCGGGAGACGGAACAGATACGCAGTATTTT
V: TRBV4-3; D: TRBD2; J: TRBJ2-2; size: .; CDR3: CASSQVGRGNGELFF; DNA: TGCGCCAGCAGCCAAGTGGGGCGGGGGAACGGGGAGCTGTTTTTT
V: TRBV4-2; D: TRBD1; J: TRBJ1-1; size: .; CDR3: CASSQAWDRGKTEAFF; DNA: TGTGCCAGCAGCCAAGCCTGGGACAGGGGGAAAACTGAAGCTTTCTTT
V: TRBV5-6; D: .; J: TRBJ1-5; size: .; CDR3: CASTLRGGNQPQHF; DNA: TGTGCCAGCACCCTCAGGGGTGGCAATCAGCCCCAGCATTTT
V: TRBV12-3/TRBV12-4; D: .; J: TRBJ1-1; size: .; CDR3: CASSSDSGYRAFF; DNA: TGTGCCAGCAGTTCGGACAGTGGGTATCGGGCTTTCTTT
V: TRBV20-1; D: TRBD1; J: TRBJ1-5; size: .; CDR3: CSASSRQGGSNQPQHF; DNA: TGCAGTGCTAGTTCCCGACAGGGGGGCAGCAATCAGCCCCAGCATTTT
V: TRBV29-1; D: .; J: TRBJ1-1; size: .; CDR3: CSVEVPDSPMNTEAFF; DNA: TGCAGCGTTGAAGTCCCGGACAGCCCGATGAACACTGAAGCTTTCTTT
V: TRBV12-3/TRBV12-4; D: TRBD1; J: TRBJ2-7; size: .; CDR3: CASRQGDEQYF; DNA: TGTGCCAGCAGGCAGGGGGACGAGCAGTACTTC
V: TRBV6-1; D: .; J: TRBJ2-7; size: once; CDR3: CASSEGPITYEQYF; DNA: TGTGCCAGCAGTGAAGGGCCCATCACCTACGAGCAGTACTTC
V: TRBV7-9; D: TRBD2; J: TRBJ2-1; size: .; CDR3: CASTPIGGSGRGSYNEQFF; DNA: TGTGCCAGCACCCCCATAGGGGGTAGCGGGAGGGGGTCCTACAATGAGCAGTTCTTC
V: TRBV19; D: TRBD2; J: TRBJ2-4; size: .; CDR3: CASSSPGGADNIQYF; DNA: TGTGCCAGTAGTAGTCCGGGAGGGGCCGATAACATTCAGTACTTC
V: TRBV19; D: .; J: TRBJ1-6; size: many; CDR3: CASSIGGGAKNSPLHF; DNA: TGTGCCAGTAGTATAGGTGGGGGCGCGAAGAATTCACCCCTCCACTTT
V: TRBV18; D: TRBD2; J: TRBJ2-7; size: .; CDR3: CASSLNPGLAGGPGEQYF; DNA: TGTGCCAGCTCATTGAATCCGGGACTAGCGGGAGGGCCGGGGGAGCAGTACTTC
V: TRBV24-1; D: TRBD1; J: TRBJ2-3; size: .; CDR3: CATSDPGQATDTQYF; DNA: TGTGCCACCAGTGATCCGGGACAGGCCACAGATACGCAGTATTTT
V: TRBV18; D: .; J: TRBJ1-5; size: .; CDR3: CASSPQSGGQSNQPQHF; DNA: TGTGCCAGCTCACCTCAGTCGGGGGGGCAAAGCAATCAGCCCCAGCATTTT
V: TRBV21-1; D: .; J: TRBJ2-4; size: .; CDR3: CASSKGWGRRTPLAKNIQYF; DNA: TGTGCCAGCAGCAAAGGGTGGGGCCGGCGGACACCTTTAGCCAAAAACATTCAGTACTTC
V: TRBV19; D: TRBD2; J: TRBJ2-3; size: .; CDR3: CASSPLAPLMDTQYF; DNA: TGTGCCAGTAGTCCACTAGCGCCCTTGATGGATACGCAGTATTTT
V: TRBV7-2; D: .; J: TRBJ2-1; size: .; CDR3: CASSPRLPSSYNEQFF; DNA: TGTGCCAGCAGCCCTCGCCTACCAAGCTCCTACAATGAGCAGTTCTTC
V: TRBV10-3; D: .; J: TRBJ1-5; size: .; CDR3: CAISEMGLPSGPQHF; DNA: TGTGCCATCAGTGAGATGGGACTCCCCTCGGGGCCCCAGCATTTT
V: TRBV19; D: TRBD2; J: TRBJ2-4; size: once; CDR3: CASTQASGGGLAKNIQYF; DNA: TGTGCCAGTACCCAGGCTAGCGGGGGGGGACTAGCCAAAAACATTCAGTACTTC
V: TRBV6-2/TRBV6-3; D: TRBD2; J: TRBJ2-7; size: few; CDR3: CASSYAGGLEQYF; DNA: TGTGCCAGCAGTTACGCGGGAGGCCTCGAGCAGTACTTC
V: TRBV2; D: .; J: TRBJ2-7; size: .; CDR3: CASSLSYEQYF; DNA: TGTGCCAGCAGCCTTTCCTACGAGCAGTACTTC
V: TRBV27; D: TRBD2; J: TRBJ2-2; size: .; CDR3: CASSRGLAGDTGELFF; DNA: TGTGCCAGCAGTCGCGGACTAGCGGGAGACACCGGGGAGCTGTTTTTT
V: TRBV7-8; D: TRBD1; J: TRBJ2-3; size: .; CDR3: CASSKGQGAVALSTDTQYF; DNA: TGTGCCAGCAGCAAAGGACAGGGGGCGGTTGCTCTGAGCACAGATACGCAGTATTTT
V: TRBV4-3; D: .; J: TRBJ2-1; size: .; CDR3: CASSQAPLPYNEQFF; DNA: TGCGCCAGCAGCCAAGCCCCACTTCCCTACAATGAGCAGTTCTTC
V: TRBV2; D: TRBD1; J: TRBJ2-7; size: .; CDR3: CASRGGTGYYEQYF; DNA: TGTGCCAGCAGGGGGGGGACAGGGTACTACGAGCAGTACTTC
V: TRBV5-1; D: .; J: TRBJ2-3; size: .; CDR3: CASSLVQGGTDTQYF; DNA: TGCGCCAGCAGCTTGGTACAGGGTGGGACAGATACGCAGTATTTT
V: TRBV28; D: TRBD2; J: TRBJ2-7; size: .; CDR3: CASSPGTSGRREQYF; DNA: TGTGCCAGCAGCCCTGGGACTAGCGGGAGGAGGGAGCAGTACTTC
V: TRBV5-4; D: TRBD1; J: TRBJ2-2; size: .; CDR3: CASSLAGTGNTGELFF; DNA: TGTGCCAGCAGCTTGGCGGGGACAGGGAACACCGGGGAGCTGTTTTTT